This is a list of T cell receptor beta chains from one sample in a study of shared clonotypes between healthy human individuals. Produced via immunoSEQ multiplex PCR; TCRdb's table is partial and in-frame only. Here the sample spans more than 850,000 clones, 70% to 80% being singletons. Sequencing was carried out using memory CD4+ T cells from PBMCs. The receptors here all came from a man aged 18 to 30 in good health. Some clones in this sample may be carry-over from other donors' samples. The CDR3 runs from the conserved cysteine through the conserved F or W. Fields, in order: J gene, D gene, clone size, V gene, CDR3 DNA, CDR3 protein. A D gene is named only where the DNA matches it firmly. A row's size may be missing; if present it is once, few, many or a size class.

TRBJ1-2	.	.	TRBV5-1	TGCGCCAGCAGCTTAGACGGAAACTATGGCTACACCTTC	CASSLDGNYGYTF
TRBJ2-1	.	.	TRBV5-5	TGTGCCAGCAGCTTTCACAATGAGCAGTTCTTC	CASSFHNEQFF
TRBJ2-1	.	.	TRBV29-1	TGCAGCGTTGAGAGCGTTTACAATGAGCAGTTCTTC	CSVESVYNEQFF
TRBJ2-1	TRBD1	.	TRBV5-1	TGCGCCAGCAGCCCTGGCGGGACAGGGGGCGCAGATCCGTTCTTC	CASSPGGTGGADPFF
TRBJ2-5	.	few	TRBV6-1	TGTGCCAGCAGTGAATATTCCGTCCAAGAGACCCAGTACTTC	CASSEYSVQETQYF
TRBJ2-3	.	.	TRBV5-1	TGCGCCAGCAGCTTGGGCGACAGCCTCACAGATACGCAGTATTTT	CASSLGDSLTDTQYF
TRBJ2-3	.	.	TRBV5-1	TGCGCCAGCAGCTTGGATGGCGGGATGGATACGCAGTATTTT	CASSLDGGMDTQYF
TRBJ2-1	.	.	TRBV6-4	TGTGCCAGCAGTGACCGGTACGGGACCTACAATGAGCAGTTCTTC	CASSDRYGTYNEQFF
TRBJ2-7	.	many	TRBV5-4	TGTGCCAGCAGCTTGGCGGGCTCCCTGACCTACGAGCAGTACTTC	CASSLAGSLTYEQYF
TRBJ2-3	.	.	TRBV2	TGTGCCAGCAGTGAGTGGGGGAGGAGCACAGATACGCAGTATTTT	CASSEWGRSTDTQYF
TRBJ2-7	TRBD1	.	TRBV10-3	TGTGCCATCAGTCGGGACAGGGAAATATACGAGCAGTACTTC	CAISRDREIYEQYF
TRBJ2-1	TRBD2	.	TRBV28	TGTGCCACGGTTAGCGGGAGTCCCTACAATGAGCAGTTCTTC	CATVSGSPYNEQFF
TRBJ2-6	.	few	TRBV28	TGTGCCAGCAGTTTCCGGCAGGGTACGAACTCTGGGGCCAACGTCCTGACTTTC	CASSFRQGTNSGANVLTF
TRBJ1-2	.	.	TRBV6-5	TGTGCCAGCAGTTACTCCAGGGCTGGCGGCTACACCTTC	CASSYSRAGGYTF
TRBJ2-7	TRBD2	.	TRBV30	TGTGCCTGGAGTTCCGGACTAGCGGGAGAGGACGAGCAGTACTTC	CAWSSGLAGEDEQYF
TRBJ2-4	.	.	TRBV7-2	TGTGCCAGCAGCTTAGCGCGGACAGAAAACATTCAGTACTTC	CASSLARTENIQYF
TRBJ1-5	.	.	TRBV28	TGTGCCAGCACCCGACAGAATAGCAATCAGCCCCAGCATTTT	CASTRQNSNQPQHF
TRBJ1-5	.	.	TRBV15	TGTGCCACCAGCAGTCCCCCCGCCCTCGGCAATCAGCCCCAGCATTTT	CATSSPPALGNQPQHF
TRBJ2-2	.	.	TRBV12-2	TGTGCAAGTCGCGCGGGGAGACTAGCGGGAGTGGGCGGGGAGCTGTTTTTT	CASRAGRLAGVGGELFF
TRBJ2-5	TRBD2	.	TRBV5-8	TGTGCCAGCAGCAGGGGACTAGCGGAACAAGAGACCCAGTACTTC	CASSRGLAEQETQYF
TRBJ1-5	TRBD1	.	TRBV7-8	TGTGCCAGCAGCTCGGGACAGGGCAATCAGCCCCAGCATTTT	CASSSGQGNQPQHF
TRBJ2-1	TRBD2	.	TRBV28	TGTGCCTCCTGGGAAGCGGGAGGGCCCCGCAATGAGCAGTTCTTC	CASWEAGGPRNEQFF
TRBJ2-1	.	.	TRBV27	TGTGCCAGCAGTTCCAAGATGGACACCCCCAACGACAAAGAAAATGAGCAGTTCTTC	CASSSKMDTPNDKENEQFF
TRBJ1-2	.	few	TRBV28	TGTGCCAGCAGTTTATGGCAGGGAGAGGGCTACACCTTC	CASSLWQGEGYTF